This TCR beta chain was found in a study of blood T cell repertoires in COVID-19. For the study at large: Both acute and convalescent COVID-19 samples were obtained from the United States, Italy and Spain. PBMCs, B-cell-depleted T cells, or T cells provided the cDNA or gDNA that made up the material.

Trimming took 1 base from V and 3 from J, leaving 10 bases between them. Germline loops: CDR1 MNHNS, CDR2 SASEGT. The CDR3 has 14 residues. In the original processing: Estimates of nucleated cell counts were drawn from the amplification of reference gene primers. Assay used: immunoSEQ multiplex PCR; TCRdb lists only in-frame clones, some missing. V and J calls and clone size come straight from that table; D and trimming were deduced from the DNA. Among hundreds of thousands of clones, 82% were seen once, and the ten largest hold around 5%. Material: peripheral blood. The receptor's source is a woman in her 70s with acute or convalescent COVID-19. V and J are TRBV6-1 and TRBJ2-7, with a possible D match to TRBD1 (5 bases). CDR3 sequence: CASSEGTSFYEQYF. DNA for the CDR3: TGTGCCAGCAGTGAAGGGACAAGTTTCTACGAGCAGTACTTC.